Each of the 10 T cell receptor beta chains below was sequenced from the same sample in a study of T-cell reconstitution after alpha-beta-depleted transplantation in children. Unique molecular identifiers were incorporated when the TCRbeta library was constructed. TCRdb called the PCR reads again in MiXCR, with one record for every CDR3 protein. The sample contains about 470,000 distinct CDR3 sequences, 43% of which appear only once. Here the sequenced sample was PBMCs, taken before TCRalphabeta/CD19-depleted stem cell transplant. Receptors were obtained from a girl aged 2 to 9 with aplastic anemia, due to receive a stem cell transplant.

The table lists this clonotype with a few counts. The chain couples TRBV20-1 to TRBJ2-4; TRBD1 matches at 8 bases. This CDR3 contains 15 residues. V dropped 4 bases and J dropped 6; count of bases not matched to a gene: 11. Germline CDR1 reads DFQATT; CDR2 reads SNEGSKA (reference sequence). The CDR3 spells CSAIPRDRGLNIQYF. In DNA form, the CDR3 reads TGCAGTGCTATCCCACGAGACAGGGGATTAAACATTCAGTACTTC.

The V gene is TRBV5-1, the J gene TRBJ2-7, with TRBD1 matching over 7 bases. V dropped 4 bases and J dropped 2; count of bases not matched to a gene: 3. Germline CDR1 and CDR2: SGHRS and YFSETQ. CDR3 length: 13 residues. CDR3: CASSHDRAYEQYF. In DNA form, the CDR3 reads TGCGCCAGCAGCCACGACAGGGCCTACGAGCAGTACTTC.

The table lists this clonotype with a few counts. The chain links TRBV28 to TRBJ2-1; D may be TRBD2 (6 bases). CDR1 and CDR2 from the germline V gene are MDHEN and SYDVKM. The CDR3 runs to 17 residues. Trimming left V 4 bases short and J 2 bases short, with 18 bases between. The CDR3 bases are TGTGCCAGCAGTTCCCTATTAGCGGACCGTCCCTACAATGAGCAGTTCTTC. Its translation is CASSSLLADRPYNEQFF.

This sequence joins TRBV6-5 and TRBJ1-2; a weak D match, TRBD1 (6 bases). The CDR3 totals 14 residues. V lost 0 bases and J 2 bases, leaving 7 bases between the germline ends. Germline CDR1 MNHEY, CDR2 SVGAGI. CDR3 loop: CASSYSGANYGYTF. The CDR3 DNA follows: TGTGCCAGCAGTTACTCGGGGGCCAACTATGGCTACACCTTC.

This clonotype was found a few times. The genes are TRBV27 and TRBJ2-2; unclear D gene. The V end lost 5 bases, the J end lost 1 base, and 8 bases lay between the germline ends. Germline CDR1 is MNHEY and CDR2 is SMNVEV (reference sequence). The CDR3 spans 14 residues. This CDR3 is CASSLLENTGELFF. The DNA of the CDR3 is TGTGCCAGCAGTCTTCTAGAGAACACCGGGGAGCTGTTTTTT.

In its sample, this clonotype was seen many times. The genes are TRBV7-2 and TRBJ2-7; possible D gene TRBD1, 5 bases. The V end lost 0 bases, the J end lost 2 bases, and 8 bases lay between the germline ends. Per the germline V gene, CDR1 is SGHTA and CDR2 is FQGNSA. This CDR3 is 14 amino acids long. The chain's CDR3 is CASSLAMGPYEQYF. DNA of the CDR3: TGTGCCAGCAGCTTAGCTATGGGGCCCTACGAGCAGTACTTC.

This clonotype occurred a few times. The chain joins TRBV6-1 to TRBJ1-5; weak D call: TRBD1 (5 bases). The CDR3 has 17 amino acids. Germline assignment: CDR1 MNHNS and CDR2 SASEGT. Between the trimmed V and J ends, which lost 0 bases and 1 base, there was a span of 13 bases. CDR3 DNA sequence: TGTGCCAGCAGTGAAGCAGGAAGGGGTAGGAGCAATCAGCCCCAGCATTTT. It encodes CASSEAGRGRSNQPQHF.

The chain recombines TRBV20-1 with TRBJ2-2; TRBD2 agrees at 12 bases. CDR1 and CDR2 (germline): DFQATT, SNEGSKA (reference sequence). The CDR3 spans 17 residues. Unmatched junction bases numbered 4, after V lost 0 bases and J lost 2 bases. The CDR3 bases are TGCAGTGCTAGAGATCCACTAGCGGGGGGAAACACCGGGGAGCTGTTTTTT. This sequence encodes CSARDPLAGGNTGELFF.

This clonotype has ten or more counts. V gene TRBV19 combines with J gene TRBJ2-7, with TRBD1 as a possible D gene (6 bases). Germline lookup yields CDR1 LNHDA and CDR2 SQIVND (reference sequence). This CDR3 has 13 residues. Deletions cut 5 bases from V and 2 bases from J, with 10 bases between. The CDR3 DNA is TGTGCCAGTAGTCCAAGGGACACCTACGAGCAGTACTTC. Amino acids: CASSPRDTYEQYF.

This clonotype was picked up many times. The chain carries TRBV20-1 and TRBJ2-3; tentative D call: TRBD1 (6 bases). CDR3 length: 14 residues. Trimming took off 7 bases at V and 2 bases at J, with 16 bases between the two ends. Per germline, CDR1 DFQATT and CDR2 SNEGSKA (reference sequence). CDR3 sequence reads: CSGGRADSTDTQYF. CDR3 bases: TGCAGTGGGGGGCGGGCTGACTCCACAGATACGCAGTATTTT.